This TCR beta chain was identified in a study of T cell changes during pregnancy in multiple sclerosis (dated by TCRdb to between 2018 and 2020). In terms of the full investigation: The study looked at changes in the T cell repertoire across pregnancy in women with multiple sclerosis.

The receptor library was made with the immunoSEQ multiplex PCR assay. Entries here come from immuneACCESS through TCRdb and include only in-frame sequences with V and J called. Some clones fail to appear in such tables; in the studies checked, an unresolved V gene covers under half of the shortfall, and the cause of the remainder is unknown. This sample has 79,000 or so clones in its table, and just over 90% of those were observed once. Together, the top ten hold roughly 0.21% of the sample. The CDR3 covers 17 residues, taking in both the cysteine and the phenylalanine. The CDR3 DNA has 51 bases and is translated from base 1. V lost 2 bases and J lost 1 base; the stretch between them is 17 bases long. Taken from the germline V gene, the CDR1 and CDR2 loops are SGHDN and FVKESK. On this clone: Its antigen remains undetermined. Base qualities are not recorded, but no much larger clone differs from it by a single base.

The receptor was isolated from a female donor with multiple sclerosis, enrolled in a pregnancy study. The material was CD4+ T cells from peripheral blood mononuclear cells, obtained before pregnancy. The rearranged segments are TRBV14 and TRBJ1-1; the D segment could be TRBD1, given 6 matching bases. The nucleotide sequence is TGTGCCAGCAGCCAATTGACAGGCATGGGACCGAACACTGAAGCTTTCTTT. Its coded protein is CASSQLTGMGPNTEAFF.